These T cell receptor beta chains were read from a single sample in a study of T cells in Graves' hyperthyroidism and ophthalmopathy. One entry per CDR3 protein, called by TCRdb with MiXCR from the multiplex PCR reads. Counted here are 750,000 to 950,000 distinct CDR3 sequences, around 38% occurring once; the ten biggest clones make up 7.5% to 9.5%. The source material was blood. The receptors were sampled from a young man with Graves' hyperthyroidism. The CDR3 runs from the conserved cysteine through the conserved F or W. The D gene is left open where the match is weak. Not every row has a clone size; where given, it reads once, few, many or a size class.

D | J | length | V | size | CDR3 | DNA
- | TRBJ2-2 | 16 | TRBV24-1 | - | CATSEDFFSNTGELFF | TGTGCCACCAGTGAGGATTTTTTCTCGAACACCGGGGAGCTGTTTTTT
TRBD1 | TRBJ1-3 | 17 | TRBV6-5 | few | CASSPTGQGRTGNTIYF | TGTGCCAGCAGTCCTACGGGACAGGGGCGAACTGGAAACACCATATATTTT
- | TRBJ1-1 | 12 | TRBV12-3/TRBV12-4 | few | CASSLWGGEAFF | TGTGCCAGCAGTTTATGGGGAGGTGAAGCTTTCTTT
TRBD1 | TRBJ1-1 | 14 | TRBV20-1 | few | CSAPRGQGDTEAFF | TGCAGTGCCCCTAGGGGACAGGGTGATACTGAAGCTTTCTTT
TRBD2 | TRBJ2-7 | 16 | TRBV7-8 | few | CASSLVLAGGTYEQYF | TGTGCCAGCAGCCTCGTACTAGCGGGAGGGACTTATGAGCAGTACTTC
- | TRBJ2-7 | 15 | TRBV10-3 | once | CAISAGGGTGDEQYF | TGTGCCATCAGTGCGGGGGGCGGCACCGGGGACGAGCAGTACTTC
- | TRBJ2-7 | 13 | TRBV11-2 | - | CASSSGRLYEQYF | TGTGCCAGCAGCTCCGGTCGTCTCTACGAGCAGTACTTC
- | TRBJ1-1 | 15 | TRBV7-9 | - | CASRVPRGMNTEAFF | TGTGCCAGCAGGGTCCCCAGAGGGATGAACACTGAAGCTTTCTTT
- | TRBJ2-5 | 17 | TRBV2 | few | CASSEAGLRQGGETQYF | TGTGCCAGCAGTGAAGCGGGGCTCAGACAGGGAGGAGAGACCCAGTACTTC
- | TRBJ1-5 | 14 | TRBV15 | - | CATRGGGGDQPQHF | TGTGCCACCAGAGGGGGGGGTGGCGATCAGCCCCAGCATTTT
TRBD1 | TRBJ2-5 | 13 | TRBV6-5 | few | CAAGRTGYETQYF | TGTGCCGCGGGACGGACAGGGTACGAGACCCAGTACTTC
TRBD1 | TRBJ1-2 | 15 | TRBV6-5 | - | CASSSSLTGAYGYTF | TGTGCCAGCAGTTCCTCCCTGACAGGGGCCTATGGCTACACCTTC
- | TRBJ1-4 | 16 | TRBV24-1 | - | CASSGRFNVWNEKLFF | TGTGCCAGCTCCGGCAGATTTAACGTATGGAATGAAAAACTGTTTTTT
- | TRBJ1-4 | 11 | TRBV11-1 | - | CASSLVGEPFF | TGTGCCAGCAGCTTGGTTGGGGAACCGTTTTTT
TRBD1 | TRBJ2-2 | 12 | TRBV25-1 | many | CASRTGAGELFF | TGTGCCAGCCGTACAGGGGCCGGGGAGCTGTTTTTT
- | TRBJ2-7 | 15 | TRBV5-4 | - | CASSSLSETPVEQYF | TGTGCCAGCAGCTCTCTCTCCGAGACCCCAGTCGAGCAGTACTTC
- | TRBJ1-1 | 15 | TRBV9 | - | CASSPYRAQNTEAFF | TGTGCCAGCAGCCCATACAGGGCACAGAACACTGAAGCTTTCTTT
- | TRBJ1-3 | 16 | TRBV7-9 | many | CASSHDKSIPGNTIYF | TGTGCCAGCAGCCACGACAAAAGTATACCTGGAAACACCATATATTTT
- | TRBJ1-2 | 12 | TRBV20-1 | - | CSASSGARGYTF | TGCAGTGCGTCGTCAGGGGCGCGAGGCTACACCTTC
- | TRBJ2-2 | 15 | TRBV7-3 | many | CASSLTSANTGELFF | TGTGCCAGCAGCTTAACTAGCGCGAACACCGGGGAGCTGTTTTTT
- | TRBJ2-7 | 13 | TRBV20-1 | many | CSASLGAAYEQYF | TGCAGTGCGTCTTTGGGGGCGGCCTACGAGCAGTACTTC
- | TRBJ2-7 | 14 | TRBV2 | - | CASSAGGRSYEQYF | TGTGCCAGCAGCGCCGGTGGCCGGAGCTACGAGCAGTACTTC
- | TRBJ1-3 | 14 | TRBV10-3 | - | CAISESVTGNTIYF | TGTGCCATCAGTGAGTCCGTGACTGGAAACACCATATATTTT
TRBD1 | TRBJ1-2 | 14 | TRBV2 | many | CASSALTGNSGYTF | TGTGCCAGCAGTGCCCTGACAGGGAACTCTGGCTACACCTTC
- | TRBJ1-1 | 13 | TRBV19 | - | CASSIVEGTQAFF | TGTGCCAGTAGTATAGTTGAGGGGACACAAGCTTTCTTT
- | TRBJ1-6 | 15 | TRBV7-2 | - | CASSTAAPYNSPLHF | TGTGCCAGCAGCACGGCAGCACCCTATAATTCACCCCTCCACTTT
TRBD1 | TRBJ2-3 | 14 | TRBV10-3 | few | CAISESQGANTQYF | TGTGCCATCAGTGAGTCTCAGGGGGCGAATACGCAGTATTTT